Below, 23 T cell receptor beta chains from the same sample are listed, as sequenced in a study of Tregs in tolerant kidney transplant recipients. TCRdb keeps only in-frame clones here, not all; method: immunoSEQ multiplex PCR. Its clone listing holds about 48,000 clones. This material consisted of CD4+ T cells from blood, taken before the transplant. All receptors come from a human donor who received a combined kidney and bone marrow transplant.

A remark on this clone: The observed sequence ends 3 residues before the CDR3 terminus, with the missing tail filled in from the germline J gene. This chain joins TRBV6-4 and TRBJ1-1; the D gene is possibly TRBD1 (5 bases). This CDR3 spans 14 amino acids. Germline V gene sequence: CDR1 MRHNA, CDR2 SNTAGT. The V gene lost 6 bases and the J gene lost 0 bases, with 11 bases spanning the gap. The CDR3 sequence is CASRKDNMNTEAFF. The covered CDR3 bases are TGTGCCAGCAGGAAGGACAACATGAACACTGAA.

Concerning this clone itself: The read ends 3 residues shy of where the CDR3 ends; the end is completed using the germline J gene. V and J are TRBV7-9 and TRBJ2-2; the D is unclear. CDR1 is SEHNR and CDR2 is FQNEAQ in the germline V gene (reference sequence). V lost 0 bases and J lost 4, with 6 bases in between. This CDR3 contains 14 residues. The CDR3 loop is CASSLAGPTGELFF. Partial CDR3 DNA: TGTGCCAGCAGCTTAGCGGGCCCCACCGGGGAG.

On this clone itself: Germline and junction disagree at one end, which may indicate a read error. The DNA read from the CDR3 is TGTGCCAGCTCACCACCGGGGGCCGGTAATAAAAAA. Amino acids: CASSPPGAGNKK. The full CDR3 protein is CASSPPGAGNKKLFF. The V call is TRBV18, the J call TRBJ1-4, with D possibly matching TRBD1 (6 bases). The read ends 3 residues shy of where the CDR3 ends; the end is completed using the germline J gene. The CDR3 is 15 residues long. Germline V CDR1 and CDR2: KGHSH, LQKENI.

The CDR3 bases that were read are TGCGCCAGCAGCTTGGACACAGGAAACACCGGGGAG. It is translated as CASSLDTGNTGE. The complete CDR3 sequence is CASSLDTGNTGELFF. The V call is TRBV5-1, the J call TRBJ2-2; tentative D call: TRBD1 (5 bases). Read coverage stops 3 residues before the CDR3 terminus; the germline J gene supplies the remainder. The CDR3 is 15 amino acids. V lost 0 bases and J lost 2, with 8 bases in between. The germline gives CDR1 SGHRS, CDR2 YFSETQ.

As for this clone: The junction does not match germline at one end; this may be a read error. The read halts 3 residues ahead of the CDR3 end, with the missing end drawn from the germline J gene. The chain links TRBV19 to TRBJ1-1, with 8 bases fitting TRBD1. Looked up from germline, CDR1 is LNHDA and CDR2 is SQIVND (reference sequence). CDR3 length: 14 residues. The CDR3 region is CASSRQGLGTGAFF. The part of the CDR3 DNA that was read is TGTGCCAGTAGTAGACAGGGGCTGGGCACTGGA. Filled out from reference TRBV19 and TRBJ1-1, the complete variable domain reads DGGITQSPKYLFRKEGQNVTLSCEQNLNHDAMYWYRQDPGQGLRLIYYSQIVNDFQKGDIAEGYSVSREKKESFPLTVTSAQKNPTAFYLCASSRQGLGTGAFFGQGTRLTVV.

CDR3: CASSQGAATGFEQYF. The CDR3 DNA, read in part, is TGTGCCAGCAGTCAAGGGGCAGCGACCGGCTTCGAG. This chain joins TRBV6-2 or TRBV6-3 and TRBJ2-7, with TRBD1 as a possible D gene (5 bases). The missing CDR3 end, 3 residues past where the read stops, is filled in from the germline J gene. Germline CDR1 MNHEY, CDR2 SVGEGT. This CDR3 comprises 15 residues. V was clipped by 5 bases and J by 6 bases, with 20 bases between them.

With regard to this clone: The read comes to an end 3 residues before the CDR3 does, leaving the germline J gene to fill in the end. The rearrangement joins TRBV11-2 to TRBJ1-1, with TRBD1 as a possible D gene (5 bases). Between the trimmed V and J ends, which lost 5 bases and 5 bases, there was a span of 12 bases. The CDR3 runs 13 residues. Per the germline V gene, CDR1 is SGHAT and CDR2 is FQNNGV. The covered CDR3 bases are TGTGCCAGCAGCCCGCAGGGTGGGACTGAA. Protein: CASSPQGGTE. The whole CDR3 protein reads CASSPQGGTEAFF.

Turning to this clone: The read falls 3 residues short of the CDR3 end, and the missing part is taken from the germline J gene. The chain has TRBV30 and TRBJ1-6; 7 bases agree with TRBD1. The CDR3 has 14 amino acids. Germline CDR1 is GTSNPN and CDR2 is SVGIG (reference sequence). The V gene end was trimmed by 2 bases and the J gene end by 5 bases; junction bases not matched to a gene: 3. The sequenced CDR3 bases are TGTGCCTGGAGTACCGGGACAGATAATTCACCC. Translation: CAWSTGTDNSP. The entire CDR3 is CAWSTGTDNSPLHF.

About this clone: The sequence runs out 3 residues before the end of the CDR3; the remainder is reconstructed from the germline J gene. This sequence joins TRBV7-3 and TRBJ2-3; 9 nucleotides agree with TRBD1. In germline, CDR1 is SGHTA, CDR2 FQGTGA. The CDR3 loop spans 15 amino acids. The V and J ends lost 5 bases and 5 bases, in that order; junction bases with no gene match: 8. CDR3 protein: CASSRETGGVDTQYF. CDR3 DNA (partial): TGTGCCAGCAGCCGCGAGACAGGGGGTGTAGATACG.

Remarks on this clone: The read finishes 3 residues shy of the CDR3 end, and the germline J gene is used to complete it. This chain links TRBV6-2 or TRBV6-3 with TRBJ2-5, with TRBD1 identical over 9 bases. Trimming took 6 bases from V and 4 from J; bases not matched to a gene: 6. The CDR3 consists of 14 residues. Germline values: CDR1 MNHEY, CDR2 SVGEGT. The CDR3 bases that were read are TGTGCCAGCAGCAACCCGGGACAGGGAGAGACC. Protein product: CASSNPGQGET. The complete CDR3 sequence is CASSNPGQGETQYF.

Points on this clone: Read data end 3 residues before the CDR3 end; the end is taken from the germline J gene. The V call is TRBV2, the J call TRBJ2-5; TRBD1 agrees at 9 bases. The CDR3 runs to 17 residues. Trimming took 6 bases from V and 5 from J; bases not matched to a gene: 16. Germline V lookup: CDR1 SNHLY, CDR2 FYNNEI. CDR3 in amino acids: CASSIDRGTGNMETQYF. CDR3 bases read: TGTGCCAGCAGCATCGACCGAGGGACAGGGAATATGGAGACC.

As concerns this clone: Coverage ceases 3 residues before the CDR3 finishes, and the germline J gene fills in the end. This chain links TRBV19 with TRBJ2-6, with a possible D match to TRBD1 (5 bases). The CDR3 is 14 amino acids. The V gene lost 10 bases and the J gene lost 4 bases, with 14 bases spanning the gap. Germline V gene lookup returns CDR1 LNHDA and CDR2 SQIVND (reference sequence). The CDR3 reads CATDDSSGANVLTF. Partial CDR3 DNA: TGTGCCACCGACGACAGCTCCGGGGCCAACGTC.

Points on this clone: With the read ending 3 residues before the CDR3 end, the germline J gene is used to fill in that end. The chain joins TRBV18 to TRBJ1-6; 7 bases map to TRBD1. V shed 3 bases and J 7 bases; nucleotides not matched to a gene: 15. The CDR3 is 18 residues long. Germline CDR1 reads KGHSH; CDR2 reads LQKENI. The sequenced CDR3 bases are TGTGCCAGCTCACCCTCAACCGGACAGGCGGGCGCCAATTCACCC. Its translation is CASSPSTGQAGANSP. The CDR3 reads in full as CASSPSTGQAGANSPLHF.

The CDR3 region is CAWSVQGAGGELFF. CDR3 DNA (partial): TGTGCCTGGAGTGTACAAGGGGCTGGCGGGGAG. The chain combines TRBV30 with TRBJ2-2, with D tentatively TRBD1 (5 bases). The read comes to an end 3 residues before the CDR3 does, leaving the germline J gene to fill in the end. Per germline, CDR1 GTSNPN and CDR2 SVGIG (reference sequence). Trimming removed 0 bases from V and 7 bases from J, with 12 bases in between. This CDR3 has 14 amino acids.

As concerns this clone: The read is 3 residues too short to cover the CDR3 end, so that end is filled in from the germline J gene. The rearrangement joins TRBV5-1 to TRBJ2-3; tentative D call: TRBD2 (5 bases). Germline lookup yields CDR1 SGHRS and CDR2 YFSETQ. This CDR3 is built from 17 residues. Trimming removed 0 bases at V and 2 bases at J, with 16 bases between. The CDR3 is CASSLVVAPYPTDTQYF. Incomplete CDR3 DNA: TGCGCCAGCAGCTTGGTGGTAGCGCCCTATCCCACAGATACG.

Comment on this clone: The sequence runs out 3 residues before the end of the CDR3; the remainder is reconstructed from the germline J gene. This chain connects TRBV7-2 to TRBJ2-1; 9 nucleotides align to TRBD2. J lost 2 bases, V lost 1 base, and 0 bases had no gene match. CDR1 and CDR2 (germline): SGHTA, FQGNSA. The CDR3 runs to 15 residues. The CDR3 bases that were read are TGTGCCAGCAGCTTAGGGACTAGCGCCTACAATGAG. It yields the protein CASSLGTSAYNE. The entire CDR3 protein reads CASSLGTSAYNEQFF.

A remark on this clone: A read error may produce the germline difference seen at one junction end. With the read ending 3 residues before the CDR3 end, the germline J gene is used to fill in that end. This sequence joins TRBV19 and TRBJ1-4; TRBD1 matches at 9 bases. Looked up from germline, CDR1 is LNHDA and CDR2 is SQIVND (reference sequence). The CDR3 length is 16 residues. CDR3 residues: CASSNRDRVGNGKLFF. The part of the CDR3 DNA that was read is TGTGCCAGTAGTAACCGGGACAGGGTAGGAAATGGAAAA.

CDR3 bases read: TGTGCCTGGACAGGTGGCTATAATTCACCC. Its translation is CAWTGGYNSP. The full CDR3 reads CAWTGGYNSPLHF. The chain links TRBV30 to TRBJ1-6; D not resolved. The missing CDR3 end, 3 residues past where the read stops, is filled in from the germline J gene. The germline V and J ends were trimmed by 4 bases and 3 bases, with 7 bases remaining between them. The CDR3 consists of 13 residues. CDR1 is GTSNPN, CDR2 SVGIG, per germline (reference sequence).

Of note for this clone: With the read ending 3 residues before the CDR3 end, the germline J gene is used to fill in that end. V is TRBV19 and J is TRBJ2-7; 9 bases align to TRBD2. The germline V gene has CDR1 LNHDA and CDR2 SQIVND (reference sequence). Losses at the gene ends were 3 bases for V and 4 bases for J; bases not matched to a gene: 4. The CDR3 consists of 14 residues. The CDR3 bases that were read are TGTGCCAGTAGTATGGCGGGAGGGCCTTACGAG. Translation: CASSMAGGPYE. The whole CDR3 protein reads CASSMAGGPYEQYF.

In terms of frequency, this clone is medium-sized. Read data end 3 residues before the CDR3 end; the end is taken from the germline J gene. The rearrangement links TRBV20-1 to TRBJ1-2; TRBD1 matches 9 bases. This CDR3 is built from 13 residues. Trimming at V came to 8 bases and at J to 3 bases, leaving 7 bases not matched to a gene. From germline, CDR1 is DFQATT and CDR2 SNEGSKA (reference sequence). The CDR3: CSSTGQGDYGYTF. The CDR3 DNA, read in part, is TGCAGTTCGACGGGACAGGGAGACTATGGC.

As regards this clone: The CDR3 extends 3 residues past the end of the read, so its final part is completed from the germline J gene. The V and J genes are TRBV7-9 and TRBJ1-5; TRBD1 matches 7 bases. V was pared by 4 bases and J by 8 bases, with 2 bases of the junction left unmatched. This CDR3 region has 12 residues. Germline CDR1 and CDR2: SEHNR and FQNEAQ (reference sequence). CDR3 residues: CASSSQGEPQHF. The sequenced CDR3 bases are TGTGCCAGCAGCTCTCAGGGGGAGCCC.

Of note for this clone: The CDR3 extends 3 residues past the end of the read, so its final part is completed from the germline J gene. This chain uses TRBV30 with TRBJ1-4, with D perhaps matching TRBD1 (6 bases). The V and J ends lost 1 base and 0 bases respectively, with 6 bases between them. Germline V gene sequence: CDR1 GTSNPN, CDR2 SVGIG (reference sequence). This CDR3 region has 14 residues. The CDR3 bases that were read are TGTGCCTGGAGTGCAGGGGCAACTAATGAAAAA. The encoded protein is CAWSAGATNEK. The whole CDR3 sequence reads CAWSAGATNEKLFF.

In regard to this clone: The CDR3 extends 3 residues past the end of the read, so its final part is completed from the germline J gene. The chain uses TRBV18 and TRBJ2-3; TRBD1 matches at 10 bases. The CDR3 has 14 residues. Unmatched junction bases numbered 2, after V lost 4 bases and J lost 4 bases. Germline assignment: CDR1 KGHSH and CDR2 LQKENI. Incomplete CDR3 DNA: TGTGCCAGCTCACGGGGGACAGGGGCAGATACG. Translated: CASSRGTGADT. The CDR3 in full is CASSRGTGADTQYF. The full variable domain, its missing parts supplied by reference TRBV18 and TRBJ2-3, is NAGVMQNPRHLVRRRGQEARLRCSPMKGHSHVYWYRQLPEEGLKFMVYLQKENIIDESGMPKERFSAEFPKEGPSILRIQQVVRGDSAAYFCASSRGTGADTQYFGPGTRLTVL.